This TCR beta chain was sequenced in a study of cytomegalovirus exposure and HLA in healthy donors (TCRdb year 2017). About the investigation overall: In an earlier analysis of several hundred of the donors, approximately 300 Gb of sequence data and just under 120 million unique TCR beta sequences from about 179 million T cells were reported. An early release covering roughly 640 HLA-typed donors comprised approximately 300 gigabases of sequencing data and tens of millions of unique TCR sequences. The genetic ancestry cluster associated with self-reported Caucasian donors included approximately 85% of the roughly 380 genotyped donors. The study was designed to test whether signatures of past pathogen exposure could be identified by cataloging public T cell receptors. The T cell repertoires of some 700 subjects were profiled by immunosequencing and related to cytomegalovirus serostatus. Besides the first cohort of under 700 subjects, a separate validation cohort made up of 120 different subjects was used. The study combined high-throughput TCR immunosequencing, statistical association of individual TCRs with disease status, and machine learning to predict cytomegalovirus infection status. In a later analysis, previously published TCR beta repertoires from 600 to 850 donors were re-analyzed and high-resolution HLA genotyping was added so that TCR occurrence patterns could be studied. Rather than using new phenotypic data, the later analysis identified candidate immune exposures from TCR beta sequences and from how often those sequences occurred across donors. To decide whether each TCR beta V gene segment behaved as functional or pseudogenic, an earlier analysis of some 540 of the donors relied on high-throughput TCR beta sequencing. Alongside the repertoire data, information on donor age, sex, ethnicity and CMV serostatus was compiled. Genome-wide SNP genotypes for about 65% of the roughly 700 donors were used in a later genetic analysis, which treated that subset as a discovery cohort. Every discovery cohort repertoire had been produced on one sequencing platform. Both class I and class II loci were covered by HLA typing, at four-digit resolution. Typing coverage varied by locus: about 629-640 donors for A, B, C, DRB1 and DQB1; about 520 for DQA1; about 600 for DPA1; roughly 470 for DPB1. Several DR-DQ haplotypes were handled as single units for association and clustering because linkage in the cohort was strong. Among around 400 genotyped donors of the cohort, an average of around 220,000 unique TCR beta nucleotide sequences was sequenced per donor, of which roughly 17% were non-productive.

The CDR1 and CDR2 encoded by the germline V gene are LGHNT and FRNRAP. Ends trimmed: V by 6 bases, J by 6 bases; bases unmatched to a gene: 5. The CDR3 runs 13 residues from the cysteine to the phenylalanine. The kept DNA is CDR3 alone, 39 bases in frame from the first base. Results the study describes overall, beyond this receptor: According to a later genetic analysis, donors in an Asian-associated ancestry cluster had fewer N-insertions in productive TCRs than the roughly 660-donor mean. While some public TCRs were present in many individuals, most TCR sequences turned up only very rarely across donors. Correlated functional status among segregating V segments might reflect linkage disequilibrium, but an unknown experimental factor could not be ruled out. Roughly 17 rarely observed V segments, including chromosome 9 orphons, were excluded from the earlier analysis of approximately 600 of the donors because counts were too low. A later analysis found that HLA-associated TCR beta chains were more clonally expanded and had lower generation probabilities than equally common non-associated chains. According to a later analysis, TCR association rates differed among HLA loci, with DRB1 alleles showing the most associated TCRs and HLA-C alleles showing the fewest. Roughly uniform sequencing depth across donors was assumed in presence/absence analyses, although this assumption may not hold. In a later analysis, 16,951 TCR beta sequences were associated with specific HLA alleles at a false discovery rate of 0.05. Because HLA typing was unavailable for some donors at each locus, only the typed subset was used in association tests. Three of the identified cytomegalovirus-associated TCR beta chains were confirmed in vitro to be specific for cytomegalovirus antigens. A further reported finding was that TCR beta sequences accurately predicted the HLA-A and HLA-B alleles for most subjects in the first cohort. In an earlier analysis of around 600 of the donors, most TCR beta V segments appeared in productive rearrangements about 87% or about 30% of the time, broadly matching IMGT annotations. Cytomegalovirus status was reported to be diagnosed by the classifier with high specificity and sensitivity in both the original and validation cohorts. Most CMV-associated TCR beta chains appeared to be HLA-restricted in a later analysis, and the HLA associations seemed to be driven largely by CMV exposure. The 87-base-pair reads could not distinguish some IMGT-functional V segments, including TRBV6-2 and TRBV6-3, so those segments were excluded. This cohort had only TCR beta chains sequenced, and the lack of alpha or paired-chain data limited which features could be detected. Strong co-occurrence of HLA alleles, especially DR and DQ, made assigning TCR associations to individual alleles difficult. A cluster of highly shared sequence variants was judged likely to represent a technical artifact of the sequencing pipeline. V-gene and J-gene trimming of TCR beta chains was associated with a missense DCLRE1C variant in a later genetic analysis, and the association was replicated in an independent cohort. The authors suggested that the approach could potentially be extended to other disease states and immunological phenotypes. The study gave a list of more than 150 TCR beta chains associated with cytomegalovirus. For the cohort, immune exposure information was limited to CMV serostatus. Several of the top co-occurrence clusters appeared to be linked to parvovirus B19, influenza, CMV and Epstein-Barr virus, according to a later analysis.

The library was prepared using the immunoSEQ multiplex PCR assay. The multiplex PCR relied on a mix of 60 forward primers for TCR Vbeta segments and 13 reverse primers for TCR Jbeta segments. Amplification of the CDR3 region of rearranged TCR beta genes was performed with a multiplex PCR assay on genomic DNA. On the Illumina HiSeq System, the amplified TCR beta libraries were sequenced as 87-base-pair reads. Turning to the authors' computational methods: Across the roughly 700 repertoires, a later analysis counted 78 million or so unique TCR beta chains, approximately 12 million of which were shared by at least two donors. A nearest-neighbor algorithm error-corrected the raw reads and collapsed the reads into unique sequences, merging closely related sequences to remove PCR and sequencing errors. Alignment of CDR3 sequences to IMGT reference sequences was used to assign V, D and J gene segments. For a sequence to be retained, a match of at least six nucleotides to both a V gene segment and a J gene segment was required. Rearrangements were classified as productive when the CDR3 lacked stop codons and remained in frame with V and J, and all other rearrangements were classified as non-productive. Following IMGT convention, CDR3 was defined as the stretch from the second conserved V-encoded cysteine to the conserved J-encoded phenylalanine. In an earlier analysis of approximately 590 of the donors, sequences lacking an unambiguous match to a single V gene segment were excluded. An earlier analysis of 587 of the donors called V segments functional above 56.7% productive rearrangements and segregating when the between-donor standard deviation exceeded 5%. To diagnose cytomegalovirus status from the catalog of TCR beta chain sequences, a statistical classification framework was built. In a later analysis, TCR nucleotide sequences were compared against IMGT/GENE-DB human TR gene sequences so that V and J genes could be assigned. Using the TCRdist pipeline, a later analysis assigned CDR3 sequences along with most-parsimonious VDJ recombination scenarios. In a later analysis, each TCR beta chain was defined by its CDR3 amino acid sequence together with its V-gene family, and reads without a unique V-gene family were excluded. A later analysis removed roughly 590 highly shared, low-generation-probability nucleotide sequences to deal with suspected cross-contamination and a sequencing artifact. In a later analysis, a clonal expansion index was calculated for each public chain from normalized within-repertoire ranks of inferred template counts. In a later analysis, generation probabilities were computed using a VDJ recombination model fitted to out-of-frame rearrangements, and the results were checked against IGoR. A later analysis scored TCR-TCR, TCR-HLA and TCR-CMV co-occurrence with hypergeometric tests, applying a repertoire-size bias correction to TCR pairs. A later analysis estimated false discovery rates by permuting HLA or CMV assignments 20 times. In a later analysis, co-occurring TCRs were grouped using DBSCAN, with TCRdist sequence similarity added in when clustering inside HLA-allele-positive subsets. For co-occurrence clustering, repertoires with fewer than 30,000 or more than 120,000 public chains were excluded, along with about five repertoires with anomalous nucleotide sharing. TCRdb stores this immuneACCESS table with in-frame sequences only. Part of the clones is absent; in the studies checked, under half of the shortfall reflects unresolved V genes, and no reason is known for the rest. V and J calls and clone size come straight from that table; D and trimming were deduced from the DNA. In all, the sample holds more than 95,000 clones, and about 81% of those were seen once. The ten largest clones take up approximately 1% of the sample.

About this clone: The clone's antigen remains unknown. No much larger clonotype is one base removed from it; base qualities were not supplied.

In total, over 600 healthy bone marrow donors made up the cohort. At the time of sampling, every cohort member was nominally healthy, though immune exposures that went unrecorded were likely present. The donor tested CMV seronegative, placing the donor among the 350 to 400 seronegative members of the cohort. A peripheral blood sample was collected from each donor, and TCR beta sequencing was performed on peripheral blood mononuclear cells. Genomic DNA extraction from the blood cell samples was performed with the Qiagen DNeasy Blood Extraction Kit. The chain links TRBV12-5 with TRBJ2-1; the junction holds 7 bases that match TRBD1. The sequenced sample consisted of PBMCs. This receptor was obtained from a woman aged 30 to 39 in good health and CMV-seronegative. The DNA is TGTGCTAGTGGCCTGGGACAGCGCAATGAGCAGTTCTTC. This codes for CASGLGQRNEQFF.